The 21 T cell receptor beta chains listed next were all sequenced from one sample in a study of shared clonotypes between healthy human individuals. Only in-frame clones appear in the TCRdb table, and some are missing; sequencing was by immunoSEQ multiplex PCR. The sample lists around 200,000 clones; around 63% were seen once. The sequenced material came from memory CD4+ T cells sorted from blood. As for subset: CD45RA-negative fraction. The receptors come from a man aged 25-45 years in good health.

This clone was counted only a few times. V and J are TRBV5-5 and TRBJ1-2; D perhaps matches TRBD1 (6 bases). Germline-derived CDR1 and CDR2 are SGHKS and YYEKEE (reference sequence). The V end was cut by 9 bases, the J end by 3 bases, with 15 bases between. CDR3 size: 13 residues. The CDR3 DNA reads TGTGCCACCAAGGGGGTTTTGGACTATGGCTACACCTTC. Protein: CATKGVLDYGYTF.

This chain's CDR3 is CASRGLRRDYGYTF. CDR3 sequence (DNA): TGTGCCAGTAGAGGACTCCGAAGGGACTATGGCTACACCTTC. This sequence joins TRBV19 and TRBJ1-2; D is unclear. Germline V CDR1 and CDR2: LNHDA, SQIVND (reference sequence). CDR3 length equals 14 residues. Trimming left V 6 bases short and J 3 bases short, with 14 bases between.

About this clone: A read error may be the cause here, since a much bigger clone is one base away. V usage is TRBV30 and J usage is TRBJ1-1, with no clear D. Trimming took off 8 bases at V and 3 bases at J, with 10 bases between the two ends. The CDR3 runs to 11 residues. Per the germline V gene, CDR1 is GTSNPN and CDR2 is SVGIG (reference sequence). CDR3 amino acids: CALSRDTEAFF. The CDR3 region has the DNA TGTGCCCTATCTCGGGACACTGAAGCTTTCTTT.

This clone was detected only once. As DNA, the CDR3 is TGTGCCAGCAGCGCCCAGGGGCGGGGGAGGGCAGATACGCAGTATTTT. Protein product: CASSAQGRGRADTQYF. V is TRBV7-8 and J is TRBJ2-3; possibly TRBD2 for D (7 bases). This CDR3 has 16 residues. CDR1 SGHVS and CDR2 FQNEAQ come from the germline V gene. V was pared by 5 bases and J by 4 bases, with 19 bases between.

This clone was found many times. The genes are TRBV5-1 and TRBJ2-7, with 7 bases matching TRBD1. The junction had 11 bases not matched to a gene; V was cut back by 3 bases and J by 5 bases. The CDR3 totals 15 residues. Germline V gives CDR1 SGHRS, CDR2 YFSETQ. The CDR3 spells CASSWTIGQEDEQYF. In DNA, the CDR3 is TGCGCCAGCAGCTGGACAATTGGACAGGAGGACGAGCAGTACTTC.

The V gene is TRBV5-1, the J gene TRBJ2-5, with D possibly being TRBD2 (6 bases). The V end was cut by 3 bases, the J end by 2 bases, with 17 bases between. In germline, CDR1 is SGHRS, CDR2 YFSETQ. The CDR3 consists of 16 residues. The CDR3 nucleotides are TGCGCCAGCAGCTCCGGGAGAGCCGGCGCGCAAGAGACCCAGTACTTC. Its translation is CASSSGRAGAQETQYF. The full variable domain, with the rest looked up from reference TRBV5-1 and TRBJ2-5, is KAGVTQTPRYLIKTRGQQVTLSCSPISGHRSVSWYQQTPGQGLQFLFEYFSETQRNKGNFPGRFSGRQFSNSRSEMNVSTLELGDSALYLCASSSGRAGAQETQYFGPGTRLLVL.

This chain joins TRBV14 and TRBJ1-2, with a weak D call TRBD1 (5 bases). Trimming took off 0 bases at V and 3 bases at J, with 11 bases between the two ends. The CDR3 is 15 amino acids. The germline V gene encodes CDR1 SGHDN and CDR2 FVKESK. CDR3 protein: CASSQDLRGDYGYTF. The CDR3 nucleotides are TGTGCCAGCAGCCAAGATCTTAGGGGAGACTATGGCTACACCTTC.

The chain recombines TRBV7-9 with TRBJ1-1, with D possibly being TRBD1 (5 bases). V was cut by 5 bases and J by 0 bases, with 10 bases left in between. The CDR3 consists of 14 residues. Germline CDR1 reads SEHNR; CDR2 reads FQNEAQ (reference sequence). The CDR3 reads CASSQDILNTEAFF. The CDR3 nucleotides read TGTGCCAGCAGCCAGGACATTCTGAACACTGAAGCTTTCTTT.

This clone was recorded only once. CDR3 DNA: TGTGCCAGTATGGTCGGTTCAGGACTCATGGAGCCCCAGCATTTT. It is translated as CASMVGSGLMEPQHF. This rearrangement joins TRBV19 to TRBJ1-5, with D uncertain. Germline V gives CDR1 LNHDA, CDR2 SQIVND (reference sequence). V shed 7 bases and J shed 8 bases, with 21 bases lying between them. This CDR3 region has 15 residues.

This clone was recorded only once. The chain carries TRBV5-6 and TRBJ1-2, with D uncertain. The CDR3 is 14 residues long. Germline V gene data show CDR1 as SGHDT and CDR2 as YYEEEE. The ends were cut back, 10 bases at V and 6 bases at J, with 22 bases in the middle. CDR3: CASNTPGRSDGYTF. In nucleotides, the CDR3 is TGTGCCTCCAATACGCCCGGACGGAGCGATGGCTACACCTTC.

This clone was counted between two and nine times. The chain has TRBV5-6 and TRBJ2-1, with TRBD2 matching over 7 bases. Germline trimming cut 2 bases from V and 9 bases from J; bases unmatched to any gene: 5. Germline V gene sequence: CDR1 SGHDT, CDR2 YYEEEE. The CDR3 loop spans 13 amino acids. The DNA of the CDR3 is TGTGCCAGCAGCTTCGAGGAGCGGGGTGAGCAGTTCTTC. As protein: CASSFEERGEQFF.

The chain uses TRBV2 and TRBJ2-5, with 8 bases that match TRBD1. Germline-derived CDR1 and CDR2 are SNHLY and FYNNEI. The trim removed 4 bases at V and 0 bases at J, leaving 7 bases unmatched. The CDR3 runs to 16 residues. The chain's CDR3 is CASSGRQGNHQETQYF. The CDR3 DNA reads TGTGCCAGCAGTGGACGACAGGGGAATCACCAAGAGACCCAGTACTTC.

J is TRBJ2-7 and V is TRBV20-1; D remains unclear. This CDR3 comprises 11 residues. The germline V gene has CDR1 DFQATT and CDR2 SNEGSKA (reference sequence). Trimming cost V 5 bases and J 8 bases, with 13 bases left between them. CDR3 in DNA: TGCAGTGCTGGGGTTGGTGACAAGCAGTACTTC. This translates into CSAGVGDKQYF.

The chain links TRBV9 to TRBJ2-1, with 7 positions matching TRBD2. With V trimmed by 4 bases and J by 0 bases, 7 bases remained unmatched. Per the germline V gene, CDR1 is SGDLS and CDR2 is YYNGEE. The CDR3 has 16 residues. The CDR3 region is CASSPRGTTSYNEQFF. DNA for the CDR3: TGTGCCAGCAGCCCCCGAGGGACTACCTCCTACAATGAGCAGTTCTTC.

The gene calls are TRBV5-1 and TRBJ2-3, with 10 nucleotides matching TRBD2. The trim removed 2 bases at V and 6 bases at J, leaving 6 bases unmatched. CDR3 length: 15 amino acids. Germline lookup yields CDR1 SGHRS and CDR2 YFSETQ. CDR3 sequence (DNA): TGCGCCAGCAGCTTACTCGGGACTAGCGATGATACGCAGTATTTT. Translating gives CASSLLGTSDDTQYF.

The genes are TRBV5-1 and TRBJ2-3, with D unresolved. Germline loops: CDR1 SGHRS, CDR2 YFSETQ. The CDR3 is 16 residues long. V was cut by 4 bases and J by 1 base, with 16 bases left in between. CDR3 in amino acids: CASSLEGRLGTDTQYF. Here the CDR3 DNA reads TGCGCCAGCAGCCTGGAAGGCCGTCTTGGCACAGATACGCAGTATTTT.

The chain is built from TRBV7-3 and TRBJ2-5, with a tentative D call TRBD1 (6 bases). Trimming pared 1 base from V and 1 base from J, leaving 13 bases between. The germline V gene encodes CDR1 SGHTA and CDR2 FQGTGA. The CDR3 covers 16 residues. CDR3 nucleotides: TGTGCCAGCAGCTTAAGCGGGTCACAGGGCCAAGAGACCCAGTACTTC. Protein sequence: CASSLSGSQGQETQYF.

The CDR3 DNA reads as TGTGCCAGCAGTGAAGAGGGTGGGGGAGAGACCCAGTACTTC. This codes for CASSEEGGGETQYF. This chain joins TRBV2 and TRBJ2-5, with D perhaps TRBD1 or TRBD2 (5 bases each). V was pared by 1 base and J by 4 bases, with 10 bases between. Germline-derived CDR1 and CDR2 are SNHLY and FYNNEI. CDR3 length equals 14 residues.

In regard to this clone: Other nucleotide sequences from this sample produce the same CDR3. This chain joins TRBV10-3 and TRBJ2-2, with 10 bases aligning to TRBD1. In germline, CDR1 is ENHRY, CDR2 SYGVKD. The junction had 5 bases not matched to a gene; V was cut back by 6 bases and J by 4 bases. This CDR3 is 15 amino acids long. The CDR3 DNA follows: TGTGCCATCAGGGGACAGGGGAGAGGCACCGGGGAGCTGTTTTTT. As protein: CAIRGQGRGTGELFF.

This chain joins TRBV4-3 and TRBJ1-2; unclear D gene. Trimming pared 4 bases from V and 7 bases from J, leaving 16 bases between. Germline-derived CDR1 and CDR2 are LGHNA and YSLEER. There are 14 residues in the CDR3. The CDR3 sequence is CASSPADSERGYTF. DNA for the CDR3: TGCGCCAGCAGCCCAGCCGACTCCGAACGTGGCTACACCTTC.

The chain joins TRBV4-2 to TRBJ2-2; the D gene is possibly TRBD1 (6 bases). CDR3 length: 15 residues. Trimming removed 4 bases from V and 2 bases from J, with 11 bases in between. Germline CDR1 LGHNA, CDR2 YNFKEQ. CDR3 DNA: TGTGCCAGCAGCCCCCGACAGGCTAACACCGGGGAGCTGTTTTTT. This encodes CASSPRQANTGELFF.